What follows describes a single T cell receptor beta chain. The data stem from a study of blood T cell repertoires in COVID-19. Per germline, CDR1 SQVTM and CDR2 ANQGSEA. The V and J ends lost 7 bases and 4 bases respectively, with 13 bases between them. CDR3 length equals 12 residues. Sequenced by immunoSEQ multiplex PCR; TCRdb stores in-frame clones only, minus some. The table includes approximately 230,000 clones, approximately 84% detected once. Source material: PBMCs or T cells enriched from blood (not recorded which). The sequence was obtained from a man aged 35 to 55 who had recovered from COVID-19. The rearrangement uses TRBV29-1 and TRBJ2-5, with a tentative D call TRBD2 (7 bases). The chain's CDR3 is CSGGGHSETQYF. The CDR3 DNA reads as TGCAGCGGGGGGGGACACTCAGAGACCCAGTACTTC.